This T cell receptor beta chain was observed in a study of shared clonotypes between healthy human individuals. The germline gives CDR1 MNHEY, CDR2 SMNVEV (reference sequence). The J segment lost 5 bases and the V segment lost 5 bases, leaving 3 bases of the junction unmatched. The CDR3 is 15 amino acids. It was CD45RO-negative cells, positively selected for CCR7, that made up naive CD8 cells, with terminally differentiated effector memory CD45RA+ cells excluded. Adults of Caucasian background living in Nashville, Tennessee made up all donors. Only one count was recorded for this clone. Different DNA sequences within this sample yield the same CDR3. TCRdb's copy holds only in-frame clones and misses some; the assay was immunoSEQ multiplex PCR. The sample contains hundreds of thousands of clones, around 96% of which appear only once.

The V gene is TRBV27, the J gene TRBJ2-1; 13 bases fit TRBD2. The receptor's source is a young woman in good health. Sequencing was done on a sample of naive CD8+ T cells sorted from blood. This chain's CDR3 is CASSTGTSGNNEQFF. The CDR3 DNA follows: TGTGCCAGCAGTACCGGGACTAGCGGGAACAATGAGCAGTTCTTC.